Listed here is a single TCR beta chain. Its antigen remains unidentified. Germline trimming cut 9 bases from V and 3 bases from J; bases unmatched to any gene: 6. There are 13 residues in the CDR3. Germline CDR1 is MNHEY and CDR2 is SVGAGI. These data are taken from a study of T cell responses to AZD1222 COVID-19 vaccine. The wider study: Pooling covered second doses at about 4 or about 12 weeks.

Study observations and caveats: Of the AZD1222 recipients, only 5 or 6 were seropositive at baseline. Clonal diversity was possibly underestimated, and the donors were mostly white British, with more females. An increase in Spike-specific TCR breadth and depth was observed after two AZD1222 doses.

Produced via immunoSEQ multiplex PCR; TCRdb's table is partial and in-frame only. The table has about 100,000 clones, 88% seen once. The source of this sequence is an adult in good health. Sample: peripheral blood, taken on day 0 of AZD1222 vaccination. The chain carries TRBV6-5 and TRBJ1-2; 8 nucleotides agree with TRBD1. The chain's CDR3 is CARSTGDHYGYTF. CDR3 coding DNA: TGTGCCAGGTCGACAGGGGATCACTATGGCTACACCTTC.